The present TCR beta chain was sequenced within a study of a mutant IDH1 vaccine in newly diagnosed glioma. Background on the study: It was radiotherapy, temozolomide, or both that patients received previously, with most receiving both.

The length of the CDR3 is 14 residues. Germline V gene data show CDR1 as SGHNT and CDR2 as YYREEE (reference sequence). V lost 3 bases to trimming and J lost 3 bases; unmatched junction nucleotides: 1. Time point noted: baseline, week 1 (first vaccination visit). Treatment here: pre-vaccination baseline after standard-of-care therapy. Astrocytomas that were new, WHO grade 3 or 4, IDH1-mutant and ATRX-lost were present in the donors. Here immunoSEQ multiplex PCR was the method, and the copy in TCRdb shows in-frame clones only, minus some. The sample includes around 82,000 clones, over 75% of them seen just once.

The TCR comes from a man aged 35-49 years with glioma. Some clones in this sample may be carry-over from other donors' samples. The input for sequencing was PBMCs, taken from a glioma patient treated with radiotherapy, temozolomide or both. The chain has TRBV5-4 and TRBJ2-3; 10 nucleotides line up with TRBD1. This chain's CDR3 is CASSWGQGTDTQYF. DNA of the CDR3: TGTGCCAGCAGCTGGGGACAGGGGACAGATACGCAGTATTTT. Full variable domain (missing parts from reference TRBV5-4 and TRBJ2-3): ETGVTQSPTHLIKTRGQQVTLRCSSQSGHNTVSWYQQALGQGPQFIFQYYREEENGRGNFPPRFSGLQFPNYSSELNVNALELDDSALYLCASSWGQGTDTQYFGPGTRLTVL.